A selection of T cell receptor beta chains follows, all from one sample in a study of read filtering for tumor transcriptome and immune sequencing. TCRdb used MiXCR to reprocess the reads, holding one entry per CDR3 protein. The data hold tens of thousands of distinct CDR3 sequences, with about a fifth observed a single time. Sequenced material: a population of CD138-negative cells sorted from bone marrow. The receptors originated from a donor aged 40 or older with multiple myeloma. Both conserved end residues are trimmed from each CDR3. D genes are given only for firm matches.

V: TRBV7-3; D: TRBD1; length: 11; CDR3: ASGRDSQETQY
V: TRBV5-5; D: TRBD2; length: 14; CDR3: ASSLEASGGYNEQF
V: TRBV29-1; D: -; length: 12; CDR3: SVELALDYNEQF
V: TRBV24-1; D: -; length: 13; CDR3: ATSDHRVPYNEQF
V: TRBV7-9; D: TRBD1; length: 12; CDR3: ALDRGLNTGELF
V: TRBV7-2; D: TRBD1; length: 13; CDR3: ASSAPGTGGNEQY
V: TRBV11-3; D: -; length: 12; CDR3: ASSLEARGETQY
V: TRBV20-1; D: -; length: 12; CDR3: SAPGGPGYNEQF
V: TRBV5-1; D: -; length: 13; CDR3: ASSFALLERETQY
V: TRBV14; D: -; length: 9; CDR3: ASSLSSKQF
V: TRBV5-1; D: TRBD1; length: 15; CDR3: ASSPDRGRGRQETQY
V: TRBV6-5; D: -; length: 11; CDR3: ASSYYRGTEAF
V: TRBV18; D: -; length: 11; CDR3: ASSRLKGDEQF
V: TRBV5-1; D: TRBD2; length: 18; CDR3: ASSLAQAEREGSGVNVLT
V: TRBV6-6; D: -; length: 12; CDR3: ASSYSAQKPEAF
V: TRBV13; D: -; length: 12; CDR3: ASSFGDTYYEQY
V: TRBV11-1; D: TRBD1; length: 12; CDR3: ASQGAARQETQY
V: TRBV29-1; D: -; length: 11; CDR3: SARPGGSYEQY
V: TRBV27; D: -; length: 14; CDR3: ASSFEAPVTYNEQF
V: TRBV27; D: -; length: 14; CDR3: ASTSGTGPGANVLT
V: TRBV27; D: TRBD2; length: 12; CDR3: ASSWRGSRDTQY
V: TRBV6-2/TRBV6-3; D: -; length: 14; CDR3: ASSYPPGQVNQPQH
V: TRBV29-1; D: -; length: 11; CDR3: SVSSAGGETQY
V: TRBV12-5; D: -; length: 10; CDR3: ASGREANVLT
V: TRBV7-3; D: TRBD2; length: 12; CDR3: ASSPGGTIETQY
V: TRBV5-1; D: -; length: 13; CDR3: ASSLEGPDTGELF
V: TRBV10-3; D: -; length: 12; CDR3: AISAQGWATEAF
V: TRBV6-5; D: TRBD1; length: 13; CDR3: ASSYGDSSTDTQY
V: TRBV9; D: -; length: 13; CDR3: ASSFNLQSGNEQF
V: TRBV27; D: -; length: 15; CDR3: ASSFLQPGPNTGELF
V: TRBV11-2; D: TRBD2; length: 12; CDR3: ASSLRTSGGEQF
V: TRBV29-1; D: TRBD2; length: 12; CDR3: SGRKRGGPNEQF
V: TRBV6-2/TRBV6-3; D: -; length: 12; CDR3: ASSYRNRDNEQF
V: TRBV20-1; D: TRBD1; length: 11; CDR3: SAPGQGAGEQY
V: TRBV11-1; D: -; length: 15; CDR3: ASSHLRDLRSGNTIY
V: TRBV28; D: -; length: 9; CDR3: ASSLGWPQH
V: TRBV20-1; D: -; length: 12; CDR3: SARAGASNTEAF
V: TRBV23-1; D: -; length: 11; CDR3: ASSQSLRGHQY
V: TRBV11-3; D: -; length: 12; CDR3: ASSLLKPNYGYT
V: TRBV7-9; D: -; length: 15; CDR3: ASSSNPGQGANTEAF
V: TRBV28; D: TRBD2; length: 11; CDR3: AIGREVYNEQF
V: TRBV5-1; D: TRBD2; length: 12; CDR3: ASSLVSGSYEQF
V: TRBV6-1; D: TRBD2; length: 13; CDR3: ASNGLAEAPDTQY
V: TRBV6-2/TRBV6-3; D: -; length: 11; CDR3: ASSYRGTGELF
V: TRBV5-4; D: -; length: 13; CDR3: ASSPGGPGANVLT
V: TRBV20-1; D: -; length: 12; CDR3: SAPRTEGNQPQH
V: TRBV7-2; D: TRBD2; length: 15; CDR3: ASRKAGGEGSYNEQF
V: TRBV28; D: -; length: 11; CDR3: ASSFVGYQPQH
V: TRBV3-1; D: -; length: 15; CDR3: ASSQEGKLSATDTQY
V: TRBV11-3; D: -; length: 11; CDR3: ASSVGNGRKLF
V: TRBV18; D: -; length: 11; CDR3: ASSPRMNTEAF
V: TRBV20-1; D: TRBD1; length: 12; CDR3: SASGQGARRPQH
V: TRBV9; D: TRBD2; length: 13; CDR3: ASSGPKGGQETQY